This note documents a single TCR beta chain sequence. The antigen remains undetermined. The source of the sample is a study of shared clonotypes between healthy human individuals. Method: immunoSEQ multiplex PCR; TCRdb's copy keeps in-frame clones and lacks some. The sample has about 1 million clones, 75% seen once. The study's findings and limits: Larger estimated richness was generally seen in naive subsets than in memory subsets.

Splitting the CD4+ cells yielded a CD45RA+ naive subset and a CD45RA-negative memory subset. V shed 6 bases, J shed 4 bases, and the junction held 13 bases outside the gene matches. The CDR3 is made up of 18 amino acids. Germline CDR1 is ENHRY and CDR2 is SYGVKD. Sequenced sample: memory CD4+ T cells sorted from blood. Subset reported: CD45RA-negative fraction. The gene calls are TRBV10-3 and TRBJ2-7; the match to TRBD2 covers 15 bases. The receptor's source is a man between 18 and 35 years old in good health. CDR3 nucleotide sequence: TGTGCCATCAGGGGACTAGCGGGAGGCCCCAAGGGATCTTACGAGCAGTACTTC. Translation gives CAIRGLAGGPKGSYEQYF.